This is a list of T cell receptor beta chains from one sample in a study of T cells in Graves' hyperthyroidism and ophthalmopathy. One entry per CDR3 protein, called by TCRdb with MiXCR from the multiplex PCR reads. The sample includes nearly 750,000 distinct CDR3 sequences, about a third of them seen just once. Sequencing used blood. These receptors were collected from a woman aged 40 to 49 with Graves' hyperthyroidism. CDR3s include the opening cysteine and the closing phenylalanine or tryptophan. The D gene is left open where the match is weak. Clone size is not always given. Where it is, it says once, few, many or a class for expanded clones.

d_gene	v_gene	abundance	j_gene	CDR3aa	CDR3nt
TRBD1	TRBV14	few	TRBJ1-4	CASSQEAGTGKIHPEKLFF	TGTGCCAGCAGCCAAGAAGCCGGGACAGGGAAGATCCATCCGGAAAAACTGTTTTTT
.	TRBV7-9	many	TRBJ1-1	CASSLAGSDTEAFF	TGTGCCAGCAGCTTAGCGGGGAGTGACACTGAAGCTTTCTTT
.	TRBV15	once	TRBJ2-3	CATSGFTDTQYF	TGTGCCACCAGCGGCTTCACAGATACGCAGTATTTT
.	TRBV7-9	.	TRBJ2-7	CASSLGSTGLHEQYF	TGTGCCAGCAGCTTAGGGTCCACAGGGCTGCACGAGCAGTACTTC
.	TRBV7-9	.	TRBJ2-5	CASSSLQLAAGSPQETQYF	TGTGCCAGCAGCTCACTCCAGTTAGCGGCAGGGAGTCCCCAAGAGACCCAGTACTTC
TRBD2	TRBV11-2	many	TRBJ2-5	CASSRLAGGPGETKYF	TGTGCCAGCAGCCGACTAGCGGGAGGGCCAGGAGAGACGAAGTACTTC
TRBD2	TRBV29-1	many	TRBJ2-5	CSVAGLAGGETQYF	TGCAGCGTTGCCGGACTAGCGGGAGGGGAGACCCAGTACTTC
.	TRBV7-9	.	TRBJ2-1	CASSMTGNEQFF	TGTGCCAGCAGCATGACGGGGAATGAGCAGTTCTTC
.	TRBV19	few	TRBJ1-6	CASSINHRTLNSPLHF	TGTGCCAGTAGTATCAATCACAGGACGCTCAATTCACCCCTCCACTTT
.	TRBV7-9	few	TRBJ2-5	CASSQGLSTQETQYF	TGTGCCAGCAGCCAAGGATTATCCACACAAGAGACCCAGTACTTC
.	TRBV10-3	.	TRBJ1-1	CAISSITGGGTEAFF	TGTGCCATCAGTTCCATAACCGGTGGGGGGACAGAAGCTTTCTTT
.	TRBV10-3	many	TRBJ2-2	CAISDRTGELFF	TGTGCCATCAGTGACCGAACCGGGGAGCTGTTTTTT
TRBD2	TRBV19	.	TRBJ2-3	CASSISPGTSGGTDTQYF	TGTGCCAGTAGTATAAGTCCCGGGACTAGCGGGGGAACAGATACGCAGTATTTT
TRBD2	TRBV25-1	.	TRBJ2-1	CASSLGGRFSYNEQFF	TGTGCCAGCAGCTTAGGCGGGAGGTTCTCCTACAATGAGCAGTTCTTC
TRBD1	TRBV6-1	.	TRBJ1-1	CASSEEGGTAKAFF	TGTGCCAGCAGTGAAGAGGGCGGGACAGCGAAGGCTTTCTTT
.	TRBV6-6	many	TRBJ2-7	CASSYAHRPGQYF	TGTGCCAGCAGTTACGCGCACCGGCCAGGGCAGTACTTC
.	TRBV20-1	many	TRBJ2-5	CSAGRTSRAQETQYF	TGCAGTGCTGGTCGAACTAGCCGAGCACAAGAGACCCAGTACTTC
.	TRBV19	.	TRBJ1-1	CASSLIPKGAFF	TGTGCCAGCAGTTTGATCCCGAAGGGAGCTTTCTTT
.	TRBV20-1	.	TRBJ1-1	CSARPAWGGGVENTEAFF	TGCAGTGCTAGACCAGCCTGGGGGGGCGGGGTTGAGAACACTGAAGCTTTCTTT
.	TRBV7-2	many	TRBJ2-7	CASRGNYEQYF	TGTGCCAGCAGGGGAAACTACGAGCAGTACTTC
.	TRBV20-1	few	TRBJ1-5	CSARTVGGVSNQPQHF	TGCAGTGCTAGAACTGTGGGCGGAGTCAGCAATCAGCCCCAGCATTTT
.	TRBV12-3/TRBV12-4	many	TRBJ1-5	CASSYGQGSQPQHF	TGTGCCAGCAGTTACGGGCAGGGTAGTCAGCCCCAGCATTTT
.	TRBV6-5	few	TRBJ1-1	CASSYGLPPDGEAFF	TGTGCCAGCAGTTACGGATTACCGCCGGACGGGGAAGCTTTCTTT
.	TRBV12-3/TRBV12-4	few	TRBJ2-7	CASRQESSYEQYF	TGTGCCAGCAGACAGGAGAGCTCCTACGAGCAGTACTTC
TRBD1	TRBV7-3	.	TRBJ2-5	CASSSQGAQYF	TGTGCCAGCAGCTCGCAGGGGGCCCAGTACTTC
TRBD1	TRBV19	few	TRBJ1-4	CASSPPVGTGGEKLFF	TGTGCCAGTAGTCCTCCGGTAGGGACAGGGGGTGAAAAACTGTTTTTT
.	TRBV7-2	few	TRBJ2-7	CASSLNLAADEQYF	TGTGCCAGCAGTTTAAACTTAGCGGCAGACGAGCAGTACTTC
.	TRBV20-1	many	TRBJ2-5	CSARTHQETQYF	TGCAGTGCTAGGACCCACCAAGAGACCCAGTACTTC
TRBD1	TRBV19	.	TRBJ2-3	CASSSFGTGSTDTQYF	TGTGCCAGTAGTTCCTTCGGGACAGGGAGCACAGATACGCAGTATTTT
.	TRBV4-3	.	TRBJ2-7	CASSQTTGLAGAEQYF	TGCGCCAGCAGCCAAACGACAGGGCTAGCGGGCGCCGAGCAGTACTTC
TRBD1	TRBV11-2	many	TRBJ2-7	CASSLGQSYEQYF	TGTGCCAGCAGCTTGGGACAGTCCTACGAGCAGTACTTC
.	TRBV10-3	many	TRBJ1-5	CAISESPRTSQPQHF	TGTGCCATCAGTGAGTCCCCCAGGACGAGCCAGCCCCAGCATTTT
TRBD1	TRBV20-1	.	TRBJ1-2	CSARRGPDYGYTF	TGCAGTGCTAGGAGGGGGCCGGACTATGGCTACACCTTC
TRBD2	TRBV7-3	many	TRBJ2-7	CASSLGLAREQYF	TGTGCCAGCAGCCTGGGACTAGCAAGAGAGCAGTACTTC
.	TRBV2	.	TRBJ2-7	CASIQLPGAENEQYF	TGTGCCAGCATCCAACTTCCCGGGGCTGAGAATGAGCAGTACTTC
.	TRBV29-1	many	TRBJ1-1	CSVRWNTEAFF	TGCAGCGTCCGCTGGAACACTGAAGCTTTCTTT
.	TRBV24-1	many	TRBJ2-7	CATSDPGPKGEQYF	TGTGCCACCAGTGATCCGGGGCCTAAGGGCGAGCAGTACTTC
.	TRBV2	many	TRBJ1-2	CASSRFTGNYGYTF	TGTGCCAGCAGCAGATTCACAGGGAACTATGGCTACACCTTC
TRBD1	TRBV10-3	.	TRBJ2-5	CAISDQWLERGPTQYF	TGTGCCATCAGTGATCAGTGGCTTGAGAGGGGGCCGACCCAGTACTTC
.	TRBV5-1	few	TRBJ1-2	CASSLTTVPSGYTF	TGCGCCAGCAGCCTTACGACAGTTCCTTCTGGCTACACCTTC
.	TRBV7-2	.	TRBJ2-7	CASSQAGLGSYEQYF	TGTGCCAGCAGCCAAGCAGGACTTGGCTCCTACGAGCAGTACTTC
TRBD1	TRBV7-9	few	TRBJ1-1	CASSLGDSRTEAFF	TGTGCCAGCAGCTTGGGGGACAGCCGCACTGAAGCTTTCTTT
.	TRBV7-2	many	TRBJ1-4	CASSSQGGEKLFF	TGTGCCAGCAGCTCCCAAGGGGGTGAAAAACTGTTTTTT
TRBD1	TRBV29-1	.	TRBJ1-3	CSARTGSSGNTIYF	TGCAGCGCCCGGACAGGGAGCTCTGGAAACACCATATATTTT
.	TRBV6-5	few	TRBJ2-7	CASSYGGSFDEQYF	TGTGCCAGCAGTTACGGGGGAAGTTTTGACGAGCAGTACTTC
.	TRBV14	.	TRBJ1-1	CASSQGGVREF	TGTGCCAGCAGCCAAGGAGGGGTCCGGGAATTT
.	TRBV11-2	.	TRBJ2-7	CASSFTPSYEQYF	TGTGCCAGCAGCTTTACTCCCTCCTACGAGCAGTACTTC
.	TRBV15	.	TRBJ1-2	CAASSEGFLLRNGYTF	TGTGCCGCCAGCAGTGAGGGATTTCTACTAAGGAATGGCTACACCTTC
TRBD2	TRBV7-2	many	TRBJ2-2	CASSEGLADTGELFF	TGTGCCAGCAGCGAGGGACTAGCGGACACCGGGGAGCTGTTTTTT
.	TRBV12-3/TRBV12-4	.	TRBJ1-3	CASSFHSGGGSGNTIYF	TGTGCCAGCAGTTTCCACTCAGGAGGGGGCTCTGGAAACACCATATATTTT
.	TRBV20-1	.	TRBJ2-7	CNALYRGKSTSYEQYF	TGCAACGCTCTTTATCGGGGGAAGTCGACCTCCTACGAGCAGTACTTC
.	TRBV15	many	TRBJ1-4	CATSRVGAITLFF	TGTGCCACCAGCAGAGTAGGGGCTATAACGCTGTTTTTT
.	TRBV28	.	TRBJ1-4	CASRAQVPNEKLFF	TGTGCCAGCAGAGCGCAGGTCCCTAATGAAAAACTGTTTTTT
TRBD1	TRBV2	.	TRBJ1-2	CASHGQGQVFDGYTF	TGTGCCAGCCACGGACAGGGCCAAGTCTTTGATGGCTACACCTTC
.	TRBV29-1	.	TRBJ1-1	CSLAEEYTEAFF	TGCAGCTTAGCAGAGGAGTACACTGAAGCTTTCTTT
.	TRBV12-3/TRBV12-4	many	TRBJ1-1	CASSPQEGYIEAFF	TGTGCCAGCAGTCCCCAGGAGGGGTATATTGAAGCTTTCTTT
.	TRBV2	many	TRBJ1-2	CASSEALLVYGYTF	TGTGCCAGCAGTGAAGCGCTATTGGTCTATGGCTACACCTTC
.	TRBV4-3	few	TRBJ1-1	CASSQDWQVNTEAFF	TGCGCCAGCAGCCAAGATTGGCAGGTGAACACTGAAGCTTTCTTT
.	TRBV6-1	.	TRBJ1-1	CASSKVERTEAFF	TGTGCCAGCAGTAAAGTGGAGAGGACTGAAGCTTTCTTT
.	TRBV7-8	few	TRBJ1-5	CAWSGGGNQPQHF	TGTGCCTGGAGTGGCGGCGGCAATCAGCCCCAGCATTTT